The 31 T cell receptor beta chains listed next were all sequenced from one sample in a study of identical twins listed by TCRdb under 2016. Library prep was done by 5' RACE. TCRdb shows the sequencer as Illumina HiSeq 2000. TCRdb handled the public reads itself, with Q25 trimming in fastp and clone calling in MiXCR, and kept productive beta chains. All rows with the same CDR3 protein become a single entry with the most common DNA and genes. Present in this sample are about 520,000 distinct CDR3 sequences, less than 25% of which were seen just once. Roughly 0.9% of the sample comes from the top ten. Another study also made use of these data, one on T cells expressing NK-cell markers.

Sequencing was carried out using CD4+ T cells sorted from blood. Receptors were obtained from a woman younger than 35 in good health.

This clonotype was counted a few times. V and J are TRBV7-9 and TRBJ1-1; TRBD1 might be the D (5 bases). CDR1 and CDR2 (germline): SEHNR, FQNEAQ (reference sequence). With 1 base removed from V and 4 bases from J, the gap between germline ends came to 7 bases. This CDR3 is built from 13 residues. CDR3 DNA sequence: TGTGCCAGCAGCTTAGGGACATTCACTGAAGCTTTCTTT. It is translated as CASSLGTFTEAFF.

This clonotype showed up just a few times. This sequence joins TRBV6-1 and TRBJ1-2; 7 positions match TRBD1. V shed 6 bases, J shed 2 bases, and the junction held 3 bases outside the gene matches. Germline V gene lookup returns CDR1 MNHNS and CDR2 SASEGT. The CDR3 consists of 13 residues. Here the CDR3 DNA reads TGTGCCAGCAGCGTACAGGGGAACTATGGCTACACCTTC. Translated, it gives CASSVQGNYGYTF.

The chain recombines TRBV12-3 or TRBV12-4 with TRBJ2-1; 12 nucleotides match TRBD2. After removal of 5 bases from V and 2 bases from J, the junction contained 7 bases not matched to a gene. The CDR3 consists of 17 residues. DNA for the CDR3: TGTGCCAGCAGTCATGACTGGACTAGCGGGGCCTACAATGAGCAGTTCTTC. The encoded protein is CASSHDWTSGAYNEQFF.

This sequence joins TRBV20-1 and TRBJ2-7; D is tentatively TRBD1 or TRBD2 (5 bases each). Germline loops: CDR1 DFQATT, CDR2 SNEGSKA (reference sequence). V was shortened by 5 bases and J by 9 bases, with 17 bases between the two germline ends. The CDR3 runs to 12 residues. The CDR3 DNA reads as TGCAGTGCTCAACGACCGGGACGGGTGCAGTACTTC. Amino acids: CSAQRPGRVQYF.

The chain couples TRBV20-1 to TRBJ2-5, with D tentatively TRBD1 (7 bases). Per germline, CDR1 DFQATT and CDR2 SNEGSKA (reference sequence). The CDR3 totals 14 residues. V was trimmed by 6 bases and J by 5 bases, leaving 19 bases between them. This CDR3 reads CSAPSGGGRETQYF. The CDR3 DNA sequence: TGCAGTGCCCCCTCTGGAGGGGGCCGGGAGACCCAGTACTTC.

This clonotype occurred a few times. V usage is TRBV6-5 and J usage is TRBJ2-3; D is unclear. Germline lookup yields CDR1 MNHEY and CDR2 SVGAGI. The V end was cut by 0 bases, the J end by 0 bases, with 4 bases between. The CDR3 loop spans 14 amino acids. The CDR3 is CASSYSLSTDTQYF. The CDR3 region has the DNA TGTGCCAGCAGTTACTCTCTCAGCACAGATACGCAGTATTTT.

This clonotype was seen a handful of times. The V gene is TRBV7-2, the J gene TRBJ2-3, with D perhaps given as TRBD1 or TRBD2 (6 bases each). There are 14 residues in the CDR3. CDR1 is SGHTA, CDR2 FQGNSA, per germline. Trimming pared 5 bases from V and 7 bases from J, leaving 16 bases between. CDR3 nucleotide sequence: TGTGCCAGCAGCCTTGGATGGGGGGCGCATACGCAGTATTTT. Amino acids: CASSLGWGAHTQYF. Full variable domain (remainder filled in from reference TRBV7-2 and TRBJ2-3): GAGVSQSPSNKVTEKGKDVELRCDPISGHTALYWYRQSLGQGLEFLIYFQGNSAPDKSGLPSDRFSAERTGGSVSTLTIQRTQQEDSAVYLCASSLGWGAHTQYFGPGTRLTVL.

This clonotype was counted a few times. This chain links TRBV15 with TRBJ1-2, with D maybe TRBD1 (5 bases). V lost 3 bases to trimming and J lost 3 bases, with 11 bases between them. CDR1 is LNHNV, CDR2 YYDKDF, per germline (reference sequence). This CDR3 comprises 14 residues. The CDR3 coding sequence is TGTGCCACCAGCAGCGGGGGTACTGACTATGGCTACACCTTC. This translates into CATSSGGTDYGYTF.

This clonotype was seen at least ten times. Here the CDR3 DNA reads TGCAGTGCTGCTACCAAAAACATTCAGTACTTC. The encoded protein is CSAATKNIQYF. This chain uses TRBV20-1 with TRBJ2-4; D not resolved. Trimming took off 5 bases at V and 2 bases at J, with 4 bases between the two ends. The CDR3 extends over 11 amino acids. Germline V gives CDR1 DFQATT, CDR2 SNEGSKA (reference sequence).

Here the CDR3 DNA reads TGTGCCAGCAGCCTTAAAGGTGGAACCACCGGGGAGCTGTTTTTT. It specifies CASSLKGGTTGELFF. The chain employs TRBV7-2 and TRBJ2-2; D uncertain. This CDR3 spans 15 amino acids. The V gene lost 5 bases and the J gene lost 4 bases, with 14 bases spanning the gap. The germline V gene has CDR1 SGHTA and CDR2 FQGNSA.

V usage is TRBV9 and J usage is TRBJ1-2; the D gene is possibly TRBD1 (6 bases). Trimming left V 3 bases short and J 5 bases short, with 17 bases between. Looked up from germline, CDR1 is SGDLS and CDR2 is YYNGEE. This CDR3 spans 15 amino acids. DNA of the CDR3: TGTGCCAGCAGCGGCGGGCCGGGGACATCTTATGGCTACACCTTC. This sequence encodes CASSGGPGTSYGYTF.

The chain has TRBV3-1 and TRBJ2-1; TRBD2 matches at 12 bases. Germline CDR1 reads LGHDT; CDR2 reads YNNKEL (reference sequence). This CDR3 comprises 17 residues. V lost 3 bases, J lost 2 bases, and 5 bases stayed unmatched. The CDR3 bases are TGTGCCAGCAGCCATTTCTGGACTAGCGGGACCTACAATGAGCAGTTCTTC. Amino acids: CASSHFWTSGTYNEQFF.

The sample holds one count of this clonotype. V and J are TRBV6-2 or TRBV6-3 and TRBJ1-2; D perhaps matches TRBD1 (6 bases). Germline V gene sequence: CDR1 MNHEY, CDR2 SVGEGT. This CDR3 has 14 residues. The V gene lost 6 bases and the J gene lost 7 bases, with 18 bases spanning the gap. The CDR3 sequence is CASRRGTLVGGYTF. DNA of the CDR3: TGTGCCAGCAGAAGGGGGACCCTCGTCGGTGGCTACACCTTC.

This clonotype was detected a few times. V is TRBV20-1 and J is TRBJ1-6; 9 nucleotides agree with TRBD1. V was clipped by 2 bases and J by 10 bases; unmatched bases: 9. The germline gives CDR1 DFQATT, CDR2 SNEGSKA (reference sequence). The CDR3 has 15 residues. The CDR3 spells CSARSTGTGNSPLHF. CDR3 coding DNA: TGCAGTGCTAGATCCACCGGGACAGGGAACTCACCCCTCCACTTT.

This clonotype has a handful of counts. J is TRBJ2-6 and V is TRBV3-1; D could derive from TRBD1 or TRBD2 (6 bases each). The CDR3 covers 15 residues. V lost 3 bases and J 9 bases, leaving 15 bases between the germline ends. Germline loops: CDR1 LGHDT, CDR2 YNNKEL (reference sequence). DNA of the CDR3: TGTGCCAGCAGCCATTCCCAACAGGGACTCAACGTCCTGACTTTC. Its protein is CASSHSQQGLNVLTF. The full variable domain, in which reference TRBV3-1 and TRBJ2-6 provide the parts outside the CDR3, is DTAVSQTPKYLVTQMGNDKSIKCEQNLGHDTMYWYKQDSKKFLKIMFSYNNKELIINETVPNRFSPKSPDKAHLNLHINSLELGDSAVYFCASSHSQQGLNVLTFGAGSRLTVL.

This clonotype was detected a few times. This chain joins TRBV3-1 and TRBJ1-2; D unresolved. CDR3 length equals 12 residues. Germline V gives CDR1 LGHDT, CDR2 YNNKEL (reference sequence). The germline V and J ends were trimmed by 1 base and 8 bases, with 8 bases remaining between them. The CDR3 sequence is CASSQVTYGYTF. DNA of the CDR3: TGTGCCAGCAGCCAAGTTACCTACGGCTACACCTTC.

This clonotype turned up a few times. The chain carries TRBV24-1 and TRBJ2-7; the match to TRBD1 covers 9 bases. The CDR3 spans 18 residues. J was trimmed by 6 bases and V by 3 bases; bases with no gene match: 17. Germline CDR1 and CDR2: KGHDR and SFDVKD. The CDR3 DNA sequence: TGTGCCACCAGTGATCGGGACAGGGAGGGTTGGATTGCCACCGAGCAGTACTTC. The encoded protein is CATSDRDREGWIATEQYF.

The table lists this clonotype with a few counts. Here the CDR3 DNA reads TGTGCCAGCAGCTTAGACCCCGGGGTACGAACTGAAGCTTTCTTT. This gives the protein CASSLDPGVRTEAFF. The rearrangement uses TRBV7-2 and TRBJ1-1, with unresolved D. Trimming removed 1 base from V and 5 bases from J, with 14 bases in between. Germline lookup yields CDR1 SGHTA and CDR2 FQGNSA. This CDR3 is built from 15 residues.

The V and J genes are TRBV4-1 and TRBJ2-4; 7 bases are shared with TRBD2. The V and J ends lost 2 bases and 1 base, in that order; junction bases with no gene match: 8. CDR1 and CDR2 (germline): MGHRA, YSYEKL. This CDR3 spans 17 amino acids. The DNA for the CDR3 is TGCGCCAGCAGCCAACCCACGGTGGGGGGGGCCAAAAACATTCAGTACTTC. This gives the protein CASSQPTVGGAKNIQYF.

V and J are TRBV10-1 and TRBJ1-6; D uncertain. The germline gives CDR1 WNHNN, CDR2 SYGVQD (reference sequence). V lost 3 bases to trimming and J lost 8 bases, with 8 bases between them. The CDR3 totals 13 residues. DNA for the CDR3: TGCGCCAGCAGTGAAGGGTTTGATTCACCCCTCCACTTT. Protein product: CASSEGFDSPLHF.

This clonotype has just a few counts. The V and J genes are TRBV20-1 and TRBJ2-5, with D hard to call. V gave up 3 bases and J gave up 4 bases, with 9 bases separating them. Per germline, CDR1 DFQATT and CDR2 SNEGSKA (reference sequence). CDR3 length: 12 residues. The CDR3 region has the DNA TGCAGTGCTAGCTTGCTAGGAGAGACCCAGTACTTC. The encoded protein is CSASLLGETQYF.

This clonotype was seen repeatedly, ten times or more. This chain links TRBV20-1 with TRBJ2-1, with D perhaps being TRBD1 or TRBD2 (5 bases each). CDR3 length: 11 residues. Deletions cut 6 bases from V and 12 bases from J, with 15 bases between. Germline CDR1 DFQATT, CDR2 SNEGSKA (reference sequence). This CDR3 is CSARGVASQFF. CDR3 sequence (DNA): TGCAGTGCCCGGGGCGTAGCGTCGCAGTTCTTC.

This clonotype was recorded a few times. The chain joins TRBV15 to TRBJ2-7, with 9 bases identical to TRBD2. The CDR3 spans 16 residues. Per the germline V gene, CDR1 is LNHNV and CDR2 is YYDKDF (reference sequence). V lost 0 bases to trimming and J lost 0 bases; unmatched junction nucleotides: 3. The CDR3 DNA sequence: TGTGCCACCAGCAGAGACCTTAGCGGGAGCTCCTACGAGCAGTACTTC. Encoded protein: CATSRDLSGSSYEQYF.

The V call is TRBV20-1, the J call TRBJ2-3, with D possibly TRBD2 on 7 matching bases. V was clipped by 3 bases and J by 8 bases, with 18 bases between them. Germline values: CDR1 DFQATT, CDR2 SNEGSKA (reference sequence). The CDR3 totals 14 residues. CDR3 protein: CSASPRGGSVTQYF. The CDR3 region has the DNA TGCAGTGCTAGTCCGAGGGGGGGATCGGTTACGCAGTATTTT.

This clonotype has only a few counts. The chain combines TRBV9 with TRBJ2-7, with 7 bases that match TRBD2. CDR3 size: 13 residues. Germline lookup yields CDR1 SGDLS and CDR2 YYNGEE. V lost 7 bases, J lost 6 bases, and 10 bases stayed unmatched. The CDR3 DNA reads TGTGCCAGCGGGGGGGACTCCCGTAGCGAGCAGTACTTC. This gives the protein CASGGDSRSEQYF.

This clonotype occurred many times. The CDR3 nucleotides read TGTGCCAGCAGCCGGGACAGTAACACTGAAGCTTTCTTT. It encodes CASSRDSNTEAFF. The chain has TRBV12-3 or TRBV12-4 and TRBJ1-1; 7 nucleotides agree with TRBD1. The CDR3 sequence is 13 residues long. Trimming at V came to 6 bases and at J to 2 bases, leaving 3 bases not matched to a gene.

V is TRBV6-1 and J is TRBJ2-1; perhaps TRBD2 as D (6 bases). Trimming left V 8 bases short and J 2 bases short, with 10 bases between. The V gene's germline CDR1 is MNHNS and CDR2 SASEGT. The CDR3 runs to 13 residues. CDR3 in amino acids: CASGTFPYNEQFF. The CDR3 nucleotides are TGTGCCAGCGGGACTTTCCCCTACAATGAGCAGTTCTTC.

The V and J genes are TRBV7-2 and TRBJ2-7; D might be TRBD2 (7 bases). V lost 4 bases and J 2 bases, leaving 15 bases between the germline ends. The CDR3 consists of 15 residues. Germline V gene data show CDR1 as SGHTA and CDR2 as FQGNSA. In nucleotides, the CDR3 is TGTGCCAGCAGCTGGGCGGGGGCTCCAACCTACGAGCAGTACTTC. Translating it yields CASSWAGAPTYEQYF.

In this sample, this clonotype turned up a few times. The gene calls are TRBV6-5 and TRBJ2-7; D is perhaps TRBD2 (5 bases). Trimming removed 8 bases from V and 6 bases from J, with 23 bases in between. The CDR3 totals 15 residues. Germline lookup yields CDR1 MNHEY and CDR2 SVGAGI. CDR3 protein: CASCWGADPPFEQYF. CDR3 DNA sequence: TGTGCCAGCTGTTGGGGAGCGGACCCCCCTTTCGAGCAGTACTTC.

This clonotype occurred a few times. The CDR3 loop reads CASSGRLLHSYEQYF. The CDR3 DNA sequence: TGTGCCAGCAGCGGGAGACTTCTCCACTCCTACGAGCAGTACTTC. V gene TRBV13 combines with J gene TRBJ2-7, with D maybe TRBD2 (5 bases). Between the trimmed V and J ends, which lost 5 bases and 0 bases, there was a span of 14 bases. This CDR3 has 15 residues. CDR1 and CDR2 from the germline V gene are PRHDT and FYEKMQ (reference sequence).

This sequence joins TRBV5-1 and TRBJ2-1, with 10 bases aligning to TRBD1. CDR3 length: 15 amino acids. Germline CDR1 SGHRS, CDR2 YFSETQ. Trimming removed 3 bases from V and 7 bases from J; junction bases left unmatched: 7. CDR3 residues: CASSSGTGAGNEQFF. The CDR3 DNA follows: TGCGCCAGCAGCTCCGGGACAGGGGCAGGGAATGAGCAGTTCTTC.